This note documents a single TCR beta chain sequence. This sample stems from a study of T cell responses to AZD1222 COVID-19 vaccine. Using immunoSEQ multiplex PCR, the repertoire was profiled, and TCRdb retains in-frame clones only, with some absent. This table has about 85,000 clones, about 85% appearing once. V gave up 1 base and J gave up 6 bases; unmatched junction bases: 6. This CDR3 region has 16 residues. Germline CDR1 MNHEY, CDR2 SMNVEV (reference sequence). The receptor was isolated from an adult who received the AZD1222 COVID-19 vaccine. The chain joins TRBV27 to TRBJ2-2; TRBD2 agrees at 9 bases. The source material was peripheral blood, sampled 28 days after the second AZD1222 dose. The CDR3: CASSLLAGALSGELFF. CDR3 bases: TGTGCCAGCAGTTTATTAGCGGGGGCCCTATCCGGGGAGCTGTTTTTT.